What follows is one T cell receptor beta chain and its context. What it recognizes is unknown. The data stem from a study of vaccination effects on CD4 cells after COVID-19. Study context: Median timing of post-vaccine samples was 72 days after the second dose.

Clones were sequenced by immunoSEQ multiplex PCR, and TCRdb holds only the in-frame ones, with some missing. This table holds some 25,000 clones, less than 75% found once. V dropped 5 bases and J dropped 2; count of bases not matched to a gene: 5. The germline CDR1 and CDR2 sequences are LNHDA and SQIVND (reference sequence). This CDR3 has 14 amino acids. After expansion with viral peptide pools in the ViraFEST assay, antigen-specific CD4+ T cells were sequenced. Subsequent to less than eleven days of culture, CD4+ T cells were isolated. Participants were given two doses of BNT162b2 or mRNA-1273 vaccine. In culture with approximately 10 IU/ml IL-2 and approximately 9.1 ug/ml peptides, PBMC were grown at fewer than 2.5 million per well. Cells had half their medium changed to IL-2 medium on days 3 and 7.

The receptor's source is a human donor who received a COVID-19 vaccine. Here the sequenced sample was CD4+ T cells from PBMCs cultured with SARS-CoV-2 spike peptides, taken after COVID-19 vaccination. The chain combines TRBV19 with TRBJ2-5; 7 positions agree with TRBD1. CDR3 sequence reads: CASSLNRGQETQYF. The CDR3, as DNA: TGTGCCAGTAGTCTGAACAGGGGACAAGAGACCCAGTACTTC.